The 12 T cell receptor beta chains presented below share a single source sample, sequenced in a study of radiotherapy plus CTLA-4 blockade in lung cancer. Sequencing used immunoSEQ multiplex PCR; TCRdb keeps in-frame clones, though not all of them. Among approximately 82,000 clones listed, around four fifths were seen once. Sample: peripheral blood, taken from a patient treated with radiotherapy plus ipilimumab. The source is a human donor with non-small cell lung cancer that progressed on radiotherapy plus ipilimumab.

V and J are TRBV11-2 and TRBJ2-2; D unresolved. Trimming removed 0 bases at V and 4 bases at J, with 6 bases between. This CDR3 is built from 14 residues. The germline gives CDR1 SGHAT, CDR2 FQNNGV. The CDR3 nucleotides read TGTGCCAGCAGCTTAGATCTCGTCACCGGGGAGCTGTTTTTT. It codes for CASSLDLVTGELFF.

The V gene is TRBV7-3, the J gene TRBJ2-1, with D perhaps matching TRBD1 (6 bases). The germline CDR1 and CDR2 sequences are SGHTA and FQGTGA. The CDR3 has 15 amino acids. The ends were cut back, 2 bases at V and 4 bases at J, with 12 bases in the middle. This CDR3 reads CASSLDGTQYNEQFF. DNA of the CDR3: TGTGCCAGCAGCTTAGACGGGACACAATACAATGAGCAGTTCTTC.

This chain uses TRBV15 with TRBJ2-7; TRBD2 is a possible D gene (5 bases). Germline CDR1 and CDR2: LNHNV and YYDKDF (reference sequence). V was trimmed by 0 bases and J by 0 bases, leaving 15 bases between them. This CDR3 region has 17 residues. CDR3 loop: CATSRDILPSSSYEQYF. The CDR3 DNA is TGTGCCACCAGCAGAGATATCTTACCTAGCAGCTCCTACGAGCAGTACTTC. The full variable domain, completed using reference TRBV15 and TRBJ2-7, is DAMVIQNPRYQVTQFGKPVTLSCSQTLNHNVMYWYQQKSSQAPKLLFHYYDKDFNNEADTPDNFQSRRPNTSFCFLDIRSPGLGDTAMYLCATSRDILPSSSYEQYFGPGTRLTVT.

The rearrangement links TRBV6-1 to TRBJ1-6, with 8 bases aligning to TRBD1. The germline V gene has CDR1 MNHNS and CDR2 SASEGT. The CDR3 consists of 18 residues. V trimming: 2 bases; J trimming: 0 bases; junction bases outside the gene matches: 6. CDR3 in amino acids: CASSESLQGASYNSPLHF. CDR3 DNA sequence: TGTGCCAGCAGTGAAAGTCTCCAGGGGGCCTCCTATAATTCACCCCTCCACTTT.

The chain recombines TRBV7-2 with TRBJ1-1; D is possibly TRBD1 (5 bases). Germline V gene sequence: CDR1 SGHTA, CDR2 FQGNSA. The V end was cut by 1 base, the J end by 2 bases, with 8 bases between. The CDR3 sequence is 14 residues long. The CDR3 region is CASSLVGGNTEAFF. CDR3 DNA sequence: TGTGCCAGCAGCTTAGTCGGGGGAAACACTGAAGCTTTCTTT.

In DNA form, the CDR3 reads TGTGCCAGCAGCGCGGACTGGAGAGATACGCAGTATTTT. Its protein product is CASSADWRDTQYF. The chain joins TRBV21-1 to TRBJ2-3; the D call TRBD2 from the table was never checked on the DNA. TRBV21-1 is deemed a pseudogene. The CDR3 totals 13 residues.

The chain carries TRBV5-1 and TRBJ2-3; D possibly corresponds to TRBD2 (5 bases). Germline loops: CDR1 SGHRS, CDR2 YFSETQ. CDR3 length equals 16 residues. The germline V and J ends were trimmed by 4 bases and 0 bases, with 15 bases remaining between them. CDR3 nucleotides: TGCGCCAGCAGCCCCCGGGGTATTTTTAGCACAGATACGCAGTATTTT. It specifies CASSPRGIFSTDTQYF.

J is TRBJ2-1 and V is TRBV5-1; the D gene is possibly TRBD1 (6 bases). CDR1 and CDR2 from the germline V gene are SGHRS and YFSETQ. The CDR3 is 15 amino acids. V was shortened by 3 bases and J by 0 bases, with 10 bases between the two germline ends. In DNA, the CDR3 is TGCGCCAGCAGCTCCATAGGGGGCTCCTACAATGAGCAGTTCTTC. Translation: CASSSIGGSYNEQFF.

A word on this clone: One junction end disagrees with the germline gene, perhaps due to a read error. The chain uses TRBV9 and TRBJ1-1, with a weak D call TRBD1 (5 bases). CDR3 length: 12 amino acids. Germline lookup yields CDR1 SGDLS and CDR2 YYNGEE. The CDR3 nucleotides read TGTGCCAGCAGCGTAGCACAGGACCAAAAGATTTTT. This sequence encodes CASSVAQDQKIF.

The chain couples TRBV10-1 to TRBJ2-7, with 7 positions matching TRBD1. Per germline, CDR1 WNHNN and CDR2 SYGVQD (reference sequence). This CDR3 region has 12 residues. With 10 bases clipped from V and 6 bases from J, the junction kept 9 bases outside the gene matches. The CDR3: CATRTGSGEQYF. Here the CDR3 DNA reads TGCGCCACGAGGACAGGCAGCGGCGAGCAGTACTTC.

This clone was counted between two and nine times. The rearrangement joins TRBV7-9 to TRBJ2-2, with D uncertain. Germline lookup yields CDR1 SEHNR and CDR2 FQNEAQ (reference sequence). Trimming cost V 5 bases and J 7 bases, with 14 bases left between them. There are 14 residues in the CDR3. The CDR3 sequence: CASSPLMIIGELFF. In DNA, the CDR3 is TGTGCCAGCAGCCCGCTCATGATCATCGGGGAGCTGTTTTTT.

This chain's CDR3 is CASSPTGNTEAFF. As DNA, the CDR3 is TGTGCCAGCTCACCAACAGGGAACACTGAAGCTTTCTTT. V usage is TRBV18 and J usage is TRBJ1-1; tentative D call: TRBD1 (5 bases). The germline gives CDR1 KGHSH, CDR2 LQKENI. V was pared by 2 bases and J by 1 base, with 5 bases between. The CDR3 has 13 amino acids.